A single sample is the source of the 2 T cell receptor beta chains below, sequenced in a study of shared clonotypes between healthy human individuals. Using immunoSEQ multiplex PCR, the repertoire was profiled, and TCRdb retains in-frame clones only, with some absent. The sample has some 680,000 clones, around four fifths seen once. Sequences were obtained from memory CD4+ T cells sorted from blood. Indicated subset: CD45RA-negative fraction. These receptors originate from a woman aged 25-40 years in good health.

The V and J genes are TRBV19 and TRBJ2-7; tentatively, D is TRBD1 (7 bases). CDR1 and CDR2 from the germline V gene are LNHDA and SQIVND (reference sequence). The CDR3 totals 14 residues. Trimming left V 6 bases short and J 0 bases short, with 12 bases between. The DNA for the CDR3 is TGTGCCAGTAGCCGCGGGACAGACTCCTACGAGCAGTACTTC. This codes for CASSRGTDSYEQYF. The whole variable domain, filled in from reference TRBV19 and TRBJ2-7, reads DGGITQSPKYLFRKEGQNVTLSCEQNLNHDAMYWYRQDPGQGLRLIYYSQIVNDFQKGDIAEGYSVSREKKESFPLTVTSAQKNPTAFYLCASSRGTDSYEQYFGPGTRLTVT.

CDR3 loop: CASSVGLRGLTGELFF. The CDR3 DNA is TGTGCCAGCAGCGTAGGACTACGAGGCCTCACCGGGGAGCTGTTTTTT. The chain joins TRBV9 to TRBJ2-2; possible D gene TRBD2, 5 bases. This CDR3 region has 16 residues. Trimming pared 0 bases from V and 4 bases from J, leaving 13 bases between. Germline CDR1 and CDR2: SGDLS and YYNGEE.